This T cell receptor (beta chain) was sequenced in a study of identifying expanded T cells in peripheral blood. On this clone itself: Its cognate antigen is unknown.

Assay used: immunoSEQ multiplex PCR; TCRdb lists only in-frame clones, some missing. In the table there are 70,000 to 100,000 clones, 86% of which are singletons. V lost 3 bases and J 11 bases, leaving 16 bases between the germline ends. Germline V gene sequence: CDR1 LGHNA, CDR2 YSLEER. The CDR3 is 13 residues long. Findings and caveats of the study: Variance in clone template counts between roughly two-week samples significantly increased with total template count across all healthy donors. Approximately 1.1 clones differed between technical replicates, versus 16.4 and 19 over time.

This receptor was obtained from a person aged 18 to 75 in good health. The chain recombines TRBV4-3 with TRBJ1-1, with D hard to call. Sequencing was done on a sample of blood. CDR3 in amino acids: CASSHGRGNVAFF. The CDR3 nucleotides read TGCGCCAGCAGCCATGGTAGAGGGAACGTGGCTTTCTTT.